The 31 T cell receptor beta chains below all came from one sample that was sequenced in a study of cytomegalovirus exposure and HLA in healthy donors. The PCR had 60 Vbeta and 13 Jbeta primers. Clones were sequenced by immunoSEQ multiplex PCR, and TCRdb holds only the in-frame ones, with some missing. This sample has about 150,000 clones, with roughly 80% found just once. Sequencing was performed on PBMCs. These receptor sequences come from a male donor in good health and CMV-seropositive.

The J gene is TRBJ2-7, the V gene TRBV5-1; D is uncertain. Trimming removed 0 bases from V and 6 bases from J, with 19 bases in between. The CDR3 is 16 amino acids. Germline V gene sequence: CDR1 SGHRS, CDR2 YFSETQ. Here the CDR3 DNA reads TGCGCCAGCAGCTTGGAGTCTGGGCGCACGCTCATCGAGCAGTACTTC. It yields the protein CASSLESGRTLIEQYF.

The chain links TRBV13 to TRBJ1-1, with 8 bases lining up with TRBD1. Germline CDR1 reads PRHDT; CDR2 reads FYEKMQ (reference sequence). Trimming took 8 bases from V and 3 from J; bases not matched to a gene: 5. This CDR3 contains 13 residues. CDR3 DNA: TGTGCCAGCTCAGGGGGCATGGACACTGAAGCTTTCTTT. This translates into CASSGGMDTEAFF.

The V call is TRBV5-1, the J call TRBJ1-2, with 11 bases identical to TRBD1. V dropped 7 bases and J dropped 8; count of bases not matched to a gene: 13. Per germline, CDR1 SGHRS and CDR2 YFSETQ. There are 15 residues in the CDR3. DNA of the CDR3: TGCGCCAGCGCCTTCCCTGGACAGGGGGCGTTCGGCTACACCTTC. This encodes CASAFPGQGAFGYTF.

In this sample, this clone turned up a few times. The chain is built from TRBV18 and TRBJ2-3; 8 bases fit TRBD2. The germline V gene encodes CDR1 KGHSH and CDR2 LQKENI. J gave up 3 bases and V 0 bases, and 11 bases lay outside the gene matches. The CDR3 is 18 residues long. The CDR3 nucleotides are TGTGCCAGCTCACCACCGGGGATGCTAGCGGGCCCTACAGATACGCAGTATTTT. Translation: CASSPPGMLAGPTDTQYF.

This clone was counted a few times. An end of the junction does not agree with germline; a read error may underlie this. The chain uses TRBV30 and TRBJ2-7, with D perhaps matching TRBD2 (5 bases). This CDR3 has 12 amino acids. The V gene's germline CDR1 is GTSNPN and CDR2 SVGIG (reference sequence). This CDR3 is CAWSAQRGLTIF. The CDR3 nucleotides are TGTGCCTGGAGTGCCCAACGAGGGCTAACCATCTTC.

This clone was seen a few times. The rearrangement uses TRBV2 and TRBJ2-5; 8 positions match TRBD1. This CDR3 comprises 12 residues. V shed 10 bases, J shed 5 bases, and the junction held 6 bases outside the gene matches. Germline CDR1 is SNHLY and CDR2 is FYNNEI. The CDR3 here is CATRQGTETQYF. Written as DNA, the CDR3 is TGTGCCACCAGACAGGGGACGGAGACCCAGTACTTC.

V is TRBV5-1 and J is TRBJ2-5, with D possibly matching TRBD1 (6 bases). The CDR3 spans 14 residues. CDR1 is SGHRS, CDR2 YFSETQ, per germline. The V end lost 2 bases, the J end lost 2 bases, and 10 bases lay between the germline ends. CDR3 loop: CASSFRTAQETQYF. As DNA, the CDR3 is TGCGCCAGCAGCTTCCGGACAGCACAAGAGACCCAGTACTTC.

This clone came up a few times. The gene calls are TRBV6-5 and TRBJ1-2; the D is unclear. Germline CDR1 is MNHEY and CDR2 is SVGAGI. The CDR3 runs 15 residues. V dropped 0 bases and J dropped 4 bases, with 12 bases sitting between them. The chain's CDR3 is CASSYSGRTSYGYTF. DNA for the CDR3: TGTGCCAGCAGTTACTCTGGCCGAACCAGCTATGGCTACACCTTC.

The V and J genes are TRBV7-8 and TRBJ2-1, with TRBD2 matching 13 bases. The ends lost 5 bases at V and 5 bases at J; junction bases unmatched: 3. Germline V lookup: CDR1 SGHVS, CDR2 FQNEAQ. The CDR3 contains 15 residues. CDR3 sequence reads: CASSGTSGVHNEQFF. As DNA, the CDR3 is TGTGCCAGCAGCGGGACTAGCGGGGTACACAATGAGCAGTTCTTC.

This sequence joins TRBV5-4 and TRBJ2-3; 8 bases align to TRBD2. The CDR3 is made up of 17 amino acids. Germline-derived CDR1 and CDR2 are SGHNT and YYREEE (reference sequence). The J segment lost 0 bases and the V segment lost 1 base, leaving 7 bases of the junction unmatched. The CDR3 region is CASSLRVAGGSTDTQYF. CDR3 nucleotide sequence: TGTGCCAGCAGCTTGCGAGTCGCGGGAGGAAGCACAGATACGCAGTATTTT.

In this sample, this clone turned up once. This chain connects TRBV11-3 to TRBJ2-7, with a weak D call TRBD1 (6 bases). CDR3 length: 13 residues. Trimming left V 4 bases short and J 4 bases short, with 11 bases between. The germline CDR1 and CDR2 sequences are SGHNT and YENEEA. CDR3 loop: CASSYRENYEQYF. The DNA for the CDR3 is TGTGCCAGCAGCTACAGGGAAAATTACGAGCAGTACTTC.

The chain links TRBV5-1 to TRBJ2-7, with 7 bases fitting TRBD2. The CDR3 length is 11 residues. Germline V gene data show CDR1 as SGHRS and CDR2 as YFSETQ. Losses at the gene ends were 3 bases for V and 6 bases for J; bases not matched to a gene: 0. CDR3 DNA: TGCGCCAGCAGCTGGGGGGGCGAGCAGTACTTC. It yields the protein CASSWGGEQYF.

Turning to this clone: At one end the junction does not follow the germline gene, possibly because of a read error. V and J are TRBV7-9 and TRBJ1-4; D is uncertain. This CDR3 is 16 amino acids long. Per germline, CDR1 SEHNR and CDR2 FQNEAQ (reference sequence). CDR3 loop: CSSSLGSVRRGEKLFF. The CDR3 bases are TGTTCCAGCAGCTTAGGTTCGGTCAGGCGGGGTGAAAAACTGTTTTTT.

The chain is built from TRBV25-1 and TRBJ1-1; TRBD1 aligns across 9 bases. The CDR3 has 14 residues. V trimming: 3 bases; J trimming: 6 bases; junction bases outside the gene matches: 5. Per germline, CDR1 MGHDK and CDR2 SYGVNS. The CDR3 reads CASSEDRGGSEAFF. The CDR3 DNA is TGTGCCAGCAGTGAGGACAGGGGAGGATCTGAAGCTTTCTTT.

The chain employs TRBV10-2 and TRBJ2-2; 10 positions agree with TRBD1. The CDR3 length is 15 residues. J gave up 5 bases and V 4 bases, and 4 bases lay outside the gene matches. CDR1 and CDR2 (germline): WSHSY, SAAADI. The CDR3 nucleotides are TGCGCCAGCAGTGGCCGGGACAGGGGAACCGGGGAGCTGTTTTTT. It encodes CASSGRDRGTGELFF.

The DNA of the CDR3 is TGTGCCAGCAGCCCTCTATCCGGTCCACTCTACGAGCAGTACTTC. It yields the protein CASSPLSGPLYEQYF. V and J are TRBV11-2 and TRBJ2-7, with D hard to call. V shed 5 bases and J shed 3 bases, with 17 bases lying between them. Germline CDR1 SGHAT, CDR2 FQNNGV. This CDR3 is built from 15 residues. The full variable domain, completed using reference TRBV11-2 and TRBJ2-7, is EAGVAQSPRYKIIEKRQSVAFWCNPISGHATLYWYQQILGQGPKLLIQFQNNGVVDDSQLPKDRFSAERLKGVDSTLKIQPAKLEDSAVYLCASSPLSGPLYEQYFGPGTRLTVT.

The V call is TRBV4-3, the J call TRBJ1-3; maybe TRBD1 (5 bases). Looked up from germline, CDR1 is LGHNA and CDR2 is YSLEER. Trimming pared 0 bases from V and 1 base from J, leaving 7 bases between. The CDR3 covers 15 residues. CDR3 in DNA: TGCGCCAGCAGCCAAGACCGGGGGTCTGGAAACACCATATATTTT. This gives the protein CASSQDRGSGNTIYF.

The V call is TRBV6-5, the J call TRBJ1-1, with 10 bases fitting TRBD1. V lost 4 bases, J lost 5 bases, and 10 bases stayed unmatched. The CDR3 totals 16 residues. Germline lookup yields CDR1 MNHEY and CDR2 SVGAGI. Here the CDR3 reads CASSSLGTGVGTEAFF. The CDR3 DNA is TGTGCCAGCAGTTCCTTAGGGACAGGGGTTGGAACTGAAGCTTTCTTT.

V and J are TRBV7-2 and TRBJ2-1, with TRBD2 identical over 10 bases. J was trimmed by 4 bases and V by 6 bases; bases with no gene match: 6. This CDR3 contains 15 residues. The germline CDR1 and CDR2 sequences are SGHTA and FQGNSA. For the CDR3, the DNA is TGTGCCAGCAGAAATAGCGGGAGGATTTACAATGAGCAGTTCTTC. Translated, it gives CASRNSGRIYNEQFF.

The chain couples TRBV11-2 to TRBJ2-7, with 9 bases identical to TRBD2. V lost 8 bases, J lost 4 bases, and 15 bases stayed unmatched. CDR3 length: 16 residues. The germline CDR1 and CDR2 sequences are SGHAT and FQNNGV. CDR3 in DNA: TGTGCCAGCGACCCTAGAGGAGCTAGCGGGGTGTACGAGCAGTACTTC. Amino acid sequence: CASDPRGASGVYEQYF.

The rearrangement joins TRBV28 to TRBJ2-7; tentative D call: TRBD1 (7 bases). CDR1 and CDR2 from the germline V gene are MDHEN and SYDVKM. This CDR3 spans 15 amino acids. V dropped 1 base and J dropped 6 bases, with 16 bases sitting between them. The CDR3 here is CASSLLRQGGLEQYF. Here the CDR3 DNA reads TGTGCCAGCAGTTTATTACGGCAGGGGGGCCTCGAGCAGTACTTC.

The chain joins TRBV7-2 to TRBJ2-5, with D possibly matching TRBD1 (5 bases). CDR1 SGHTA and CDR2 FQGNSA come from the germline V gene. The CDR3 runs 14 residues. V shed 7 bases and J shed 1 base, with 13 bases lying between them. In DNA form, the CDR3 reads TGTGCCAGCAACAAACAGGTGCTCCAAGAGACCCAGTACTTC. Translation gives CASNKQVLQETQYF. Filled out from reference TRBV7-2 and TRBJ2-5, the complete variable domain reads GAGVSQSPSNKVTEKGKDVELRCDPISGHTALYWYRQSLGQGLEFLIYFQGNSAPDKSGLPSDRFSAERTGGSVSTLTIQRTQQEDSAVYLCASNKQVLQETQYFGPGTRLLVL.

This clone was detected a few times. V and J are TRBV6-5 and TRBJ2-5; the match to TRBD2 covers 8 bases. V trimming: 5 bases; J trimming: 5 bases; junction bases outside the gene matches: 4. CDR1 is MNHEY, CDR2 SVGAGI, per germline. The CDR3 has 13 residues. The CDR3 DNA is TGTGCCAGCAGTAGGTCGGGGGGGGAGACCCAGTACTTC. It codes for CASSRSGGETQYF.

The chain has TRBV5-4 and TRBJ1-3; D gene ambiguous. CDR3 length: 15 amino acids. Germline V CDR1 and CDR2: SGHNT, YYREEE (reference sequence). Trimming cost V 1 base and J 5 bases, with 13 bases left between them. The CDR3: CASSLWELGRNTIYF. The DNA for the CDR3 is TGTGCCAGCAGCTTGTGGGAGTTAGGAAGAAACACCATATATTTT.

On this clone itself: The sample holds other DNA sequences that translate to the same CDR3. The rearrangement joins TRBV7-9 to TRBJ1-1, with 8 bases aligning to TRBD1. CDR1 is SEHNR and CDR2 is FQNEAQ in the germline V gene (reference sequence). This CDR3 comprises 14 residues. V trimming: 3 bases; J trimming: 7 bases; junction bases outside the gene matches: 7. CDR3 in amino acids: CASSFGGGTGEAFF. In DNA, the CDR3 is TGTGCCAGCAGCTTCGGTGGCGGGACAGGTGAAGCTTTCTTT. The complete variable domain, with remaining parts taken from reference TRBV7-9 and TRBJ1-1, reads DTGVSQNPRHKITKRGQNVTFRCDPISEHNRLYWYRQTLGQGPEFLTYFQNEAQLEKSRLLSDRFSAERPKGSFSTLEIQRTEQGDSAMYLCASSFGGGTGEAFFGQGTRLTVV.

This clone showed up just a few times. The genes are TRBV6-4 and TRBJ2-3; the match to TRBD1 covers 10 bases. The junction had 1 base not matched to a gene; V was cut back by 3 bases and J by 1 base. The CDR3 contains 15 residues. In germline, CDR1 is MRHNA, CDR2 SNTAGT. CDR3 bases: TGTGCCAGCAGTGAGGGGACAGGGGGCACAGATACGCAGTATTTT. Its protein product is CASSEGTGGTDTQYF.

J is TRBJ1-1 and V is TRBV15; 8 nucleotides align to TRBD1. V lost 0 bases to trimming and J lost 0 bases; unmatched junction nucleotides: 3. The CDR3 loop spans 16 amino acids. Germline V gene sequence: CDR1 LNHNV, CDR2 YYDKDF (reference sequence). This CDR3 is CATSREYRGMNTEAFF. The CDR3 region has the DNA TGTGCCACCAGCAGAGAATACAGGGGGATGAACACTGAAGCTTTCTTT.

The rearrangement uses TRBV11-3 and TRBJ2-2, with TRBD2 matching 12 bases. Germline V CDR1 and CDR2: SGHNT, YENEEA. The CDR3 runs to 16 residues. After removal of 5 bases from V and 6 bases from J, the junction contained 7 bases not matched to a gene. The CDR3 DNA reads TGTGCCAGCAGCCCGGGACTAGCGGGTACCCCCGGGGAGCTGTTTTTT. It codes for CASSPGLAGTPGELFF.

The chain recombines TRBV5-1 with TRBJ2-7; tentative D call: TRBD1 (6 bases). Germline CDR1 SGHRS, CDR2 YFSETQ. This CDR3 region has 14 residues. V dropped 2 bases and J dropped 4 bases, with 13 bases sitting between them. The DNA for the CDR3 is TGCGCCAGCAGCTTATCCCAGGGGTTTTACGAGCAGTACTTC. It translates to CASSLSQGFYEQYF.

The CDR3 DNA follows: TGTGCCAGTAGTCCCAGCTTTAGCCCTGAGCAGTTCTTC. This encodes CASSPSFSPEQFF. J is TRBJ2-1 and V is TRBV19; D unclear. The CDR3 contains 13 residues. Germline lookup yields CDR1 LNHDA and CDR2 SQIVND (reference sequence). V was clipped by 5 bases and J by 9 bases, with 14 bases between them.

This chain uses TRBV27 with TRBJ1-4; TRBD1 is a possible D gene (5 bases). In germline, CDR1 is MNHEY, CDR2 SMNVEV (reference sequence). V lost 5 bases, J lost 4 bases, and 17 bases lay in between. The CDR3 contains 16 residues. Written as DNA, the CDR3 is TGTGCCAGCAGTCCTCGGTCAATCGGGGGTAATGAAAAACTGTTTTTT. This encodes CASSPRSIGGNEKLFF.